This TCR beta chain was found in a study of T cell repertoires in cytomegalovirus infection. About the research overall: Used in the study were CMV epitopes, some recently identified and HLA-C-restricted, others well-studied and HLA-B-restricted. Carrying CMV and the relevant HLA type showed in public TCR beta signatures. Study-wide findings and caveats: Totalled public TCR beta family frequency picked out people who carried CMV plus the relevant HLA. Ex vivo, HLA-C-restricted CMV-specific TCR beta clonotypes prevailed over the rest of the response.

CDR3 size: 13 residues. Germline loops: CDR1 SQVTM, CDR2 ANQGSEA. The V gene end was trimmed by 4 bases and the J gene end by 3 bases; junction bases not matched to a gene: 3. TCRdb re-analysed the reads in MiXCR, keeping a single row per CDR3 protein. Altogether 250,000 to 400,000 distinct CDR3 sequences are present, about 25% being singletons, with the ten largest covering 10% to 15%. Concerning this clonotype itself: Its antigen is still unknown.

The specimen comprised cultured PBMCs, sampled from culture after CMV antigen stimulation. This chain joins TRBV29-1 and TRBJ1-1, with 9 bases matching TRBD1. This TCR derives from a human donor in good health (CMV status not recorded). Some clones in this sample may be carry-over from other donors' samples. CDR3 amino acids: CSVVDRGDTEAFF. The CDR3, as DNA: TGCAGCGTTGTTGACAGGGGGGACACTGAAGCTTTCTTT.